The T cell receptor beta chain described here comes from a study of CD8 T cells in Susac syndrome. Study results and caveats: By the study's own acknowledgment, its TCR sequencing and HLA analysis included relatively few individuals.

As to this clonotype: The target antigen is unknown.

cDNA came from about 0.46 to 1 ug RNA primed by random hexamers. The immunoSEQ assay covered 54 Vbeta and 13 Jbeta segments for CDR3. Each CDR3 protein gets one entry after TCRdb re-called the immunoSEQ multiplex PCR reads with MiXCR. The data contain about 440,000 distinct CDR3 sequences, 85% of them singletons. The germline V gene has CDR1 MGHRA and CDR2 YSYEKL. The V and J ends lost 0 bases and 3 bases, in that order; junction bases with no gene match: 7. The length of the CDR3 is 16 residues. TCR beta from blood CD8+ and CD4+ T cells was sequenced. This sequence originates from a human donor with multiple sclerosis. Specimen: CD8+ T cells from PBMCs. V gene TRBV4-1 combines with J gene TRBJ2-7; 8 bases fit TRBD1. CDR3: CASSQDSLGQVYEQYF. The DNA of the CDR3 is TGCGCCAGCAGCCAAGATAGTCTGGGACAGGTCTACGAGCAGTACTTC.